This TCR beta chain was recorded in a study of radiotherapy plus CTLA-4 blockade in lung cancer. Study-wide results and limits: Early blood T cell clone changes and increased post-radiation serum interferon-beta were reportedly the strongest response predictors. Blood saw expansion of tumor-derived TCR clones after radiotherapy plus ipilimumab.

TCRdb's table, derived via immunoSEQ multiplex PCR, lists solely in-frame clones and lacks some. The top ten hold roughly 5% of the sample, which has 30,000 to 40,000 clones, 60% to 80% seen once. In this sample, this clone turned up a few times. Its antigen remains unidentified. The CDR3 consists of 14 residues. The germline V and J ends were trimmed by 7 bases and 3 bases, with 10 bases remaining between them. CDR1 and CDR2 from the germline V gene are MGHDK and SYGVNS. Each patient with chemo-refractory metastatic non-small-cell lung cancer was treated with focal radiation plus CTLA-4 blockade using ipilimumab.

The source of this sequence is a human donor with non-small cell lung cancer whose response to radiotherapy plus ipilimumab could not be evaluated. Specimen: peripheral blood, collected from a patient treated with radiotherapy plus ipilimumab. The rearrangement links TRBV25-1 to TRBJ2-6; D gene uncertain. The CDR3 sequence is CASTFGSGANVLTF. DNA of the CDR3: TGTGCCAGCACGTTCGGTAGTGGGGCCAACGTCCTGACTTTC.